Following are 27 T cell receptor beta chains from one sample sequenced in a study of Ad26.COV2.S vaccination and SARS-CoV-2 variants. Libraries were prepared by immunoSEQ multiplex PCR; TCRdb keeps only in-frame clonotypes and omits some of them. The sample lists about 250,000 clones; approximately 88% were seen once. Treatment given: some 20 received Ad26.COV2.S at low or high dose, single or two shots; roughly five received placebo; per-sample allocation not given. Sampling was performed 63 days after the first vaccine or placebo injection. The sample was peripheral blood, taken in a trial of Ad26.COV2.S vaccine versus placebo. These receptors were collected from a person between 18 and 59 years old who received the Ad26.COV2.S COVID-19 vaccine or a placebo.

This clone was seen only once. The chain recombines TRBV19 with TRBJ2-7, with 9 bases identical to TRBD1. V shed 4 bases, J shed 3 bases, and the junction held 10 bases outside the gene matches. CDR3 length: 16 residues. In germline, CDR1 is LNHDA, CDR2 SQIVND (reference sequence). CDR3 DNA sequence: TGTGCCAGTAGTAGGGCCCGGCACAGGGGGCACTACGAGCAGTACGTC. Translating gives CASSRARHRGHYEQYV.

The V and J genes are TRBV6-2 or TRBV6-3 and TRBJ2-5; possible D gene TRBD2, 5 bases. This CDR3 region has 15 residues. V dropped 4 bases and J dropped 2 bases, with 14 bases sitting between them. Germline V gene data show CDR1 as MNHEY and CDR2 as SVGEGT. CDR3 region: CASSLFSTRQETQYF. CDR3 coding DNA: TGTGCCAGCAGTTTATTTTCTACTAGACAAGAGACCCAGTACTTC.

This clone was observed a handful of times. The rearrangement uses TRBV6-6 and TRBJ1-2, with 7 nucleotides matching TRBD1. Unmatched junction bases numbered 14, after V lost 6 bases and J lost 4 bases. The CDR3 totals 16 residues. Germline-derived CDR1 and CDR2 are MNHNY and SVGAGI (reference sequence). DNA for the CDR3: TGTGCCAGCAGCACTGCGCCCGCGGGACAGCTCTATGGCTACACCTTC. Amino acid sequence: CASSTAPAGQLYGYTF.

The J gene is TRBJ2-3, the V gene TRBV10-2; D gene ambiguous. V was trimmed by 6 bases and J by 4 bases, leaving 11 bases between them. The germline gives CDR1 WSHSY, CDR2 SAAADI. This CDR3 has 13 amino acids. For the CDR3, the DNA is TGCGCCAGCAGCGTTCTTGGAGCAGATACGCAGTATTTT. Translating gives CASSVLGADTQYF.

The rearrangement links TRBV19 to TRBJ1-5; D may be TRBD1 (5 bases). Trimming pared 4 bases from V and 0 bases from J, leaving 16 bases between. Germline CDR1 and CDR2: LNHDA and SQIVND (reference sequence). The CDR3 consists of 17 residues. As DNA, the CDR3 is TGTGCCAGTAGTAACTTACCGGGACGGTATAGCAATCAGCCCCAGCATTTT. This gives the protein CASSNLPGRYSNQPQHF.

The chain carries TRBV29-1 and TRBJ2-3; D call uncertain. The CDR3 totals 14 residues. V was trimmed by 2 bases and J by 7 bases, leaving 16 bases between them. Germline assignment: CDR1 SQVTM and CDR2 ANQGSEA. In DNA, the CDR3 is TGCAGCGTTGAACCCCGAGTAAAGGTATATACGCAGTATTTT. As protein: CSVEPRVKVYTQYF.

Details on this clone: The same CDR3 can be traced to other DNA sequences in this sample. The V gene is TRBV19, the J gene TRBJ1-1; D is perhaps TRBD1 (5 bases). Deletions cut 5 bases from V and 0 bases from J, with 7 bases between. Germline loops: CDR1 LNHDA, CDR2 SQIVND (reference sequence). CDR3 size: 13 residues. The CDR3: CASSSGLNTEAFF. For the CDR3, the DNA is TGTGCCAGTAGTTCGGGACTGAACACTGAAGCTTTCTTT.

J is TRBJ2-1 and V is TRBV6-2 or TRBV6-3; D remains ambiguous. Germline CDR1 MNHEY, CDR2 SVGEGT. Trimming cost V 5 bases and J 0 bases, with 11 bases left between them. The CDR3 contains 15 residues. In nucleotides, the CDR3 is TGTGCCAGCAGTAGCCCAGGTCCCTCCTACAATGAGCAGTTCTTC. As protein: CASSSPGPSYNEQFF.

The V and J genes are TRBV30 and TRBJ2-5; 10 positions match TRBD2. The V gene's germline CDR1 is GTSNPN and CDR2 SVGIG (reference sequence). With 3 bases clipped from V and 7 bases from J, the junction kept 11 bases outside the gene matches. The CDR3 has 15 amino acids. CDR3 amino acids: CAWRKGLAEGGTQYF. Here the CDR3 DNA reads TGTGCCTGGAGGAAAGGACTAGCGGAAGGGGGGACCCAGTACTTC.

This clone appeared a few times. The V call is TRBV19, the J call TRBJ1-1; D might be TRBD1 (5 bases). Germline CDR1 LNHDA, CDR2 SQIVND (reference sequence). This CDR3 has 15 residues. Trimming shortened V by 10 bases and J by 3 bases, and 21 bases separated the two germline ends. CDR3 coding DNA: TGTGCCACATCACCGGGACGGAGCCCGGACACTGAAGCTTTCTTT. Its protein product is CATSPGRSPDTEAFF.

The rearrangement uses TRBV7-9 and TRBJ1-2, with TRBD1 as a possible D gene (5 bases). Trimming pared 1 base from V and 2 bases from J, leaving 11 bases between. The CDR3 length is 15 residues. Per the germline V gene, CDR1 is SEHNR and CDR2 is FQNEAQ (reference sequence). The DNA of the CDR3 is TGTGCCAGCAGCTTAGGCGCAGGGTCGAACTATGGCTACACCTTC. It is translated as CASSLGAGSNYGYTF.

The chain joins TRBV30 to TRBJ2-7, with 9 positions matching TRBD1. The trim removed 1 base at V and 2 bases at J, leaving 6 bases unmatched. The germline CDR1 and CDR2 sequences are GTSNPN and SVGIG (reference sequence). The CDR3 loop spans 15 amino acids. The CDR3 loop is CAWSAQQGAPYEQYF. DNA of the CDR3: TGTGCCTGGAGTGCCCAACAGGGGGCCCCCTACGAGCAGTACTTC.

With regard to this clone: This same CDR3 is encoded by further DNA sequences in the sample. J is TRBJ1-4 and V is TRBV6-5, with D hard to call. Germline CDR1 MNHEY, CDR2 SVGAGI. The V end lost 4 bases, the J end lost 0 bases, and 6 bases lay between the germline ends. This CDR3 is 14 amino acids long. The CDR3 sequence is CASSSTATNEKLFF. The DNA of the CDR3 is TGTGCCAGCAGTTCCACAGCAACTAATGAAAAACTGTTTTTT.

J is TRBJ2-1 and V is TRBV5-6; D is ambiguous. Trimming removed 2 bases from V and 5 bases from J, with 14 bases in between. Germline V CDR1 and CDR2: SGHDT, YYEEEE. The CDR3 sequence is 15 residues long. This chain's CDR3 is CASSLVVTPHNEQFF. CDR3 sequence (DNA): TGTGCCAGCAGCTTAGTGGTAACCCCCCACAATGAGCAGTTCTTC.

The chain couples TRBV7-9 to TRBJ1-3, with no clear D. Germline V gene sequence: CDR1 SEHNR, CDR2 FQNEAQ (reference sequence). This CDR3 has 17 residues. Trimming left V 1 base short and J 2 bases short, with 15 bases between. The CDR3 DNA follows: TGTGCCAGCAGCTTAGTGGCGGAAAATTACGCTGGAAACACCATATATTTT. Protein: CASSLVAENYAGNTIYF.

V is TRBV5-1 and J is TRBJ2-3; D is unresolved. The V and J ends lost 0 bases and 2 bases respectively, with 7 bases between them. This CDR3 contains 14 residues. CDR1 is SGHRS, CDR2 YFSETQ, per germline. The CDR3, as DNA: TGCGCCAGCAGCTTGGTCGGGTCCACAGATACGCAGTATTTT. This encodes CASSLVGSTDTQYF.

The chain employs TRBV30 and TRBJ1-3; unclear D gene. CDR1 is GTSNPN, CDR2 SVGIG, per germline (reference sequence). V lost 2 bases and J lost 0, with 8 bases in between. There are 14 residues in the CDR3. CDR3 protein: CAWSTGNSGNTIYF. The CDR3 DNA reads TGTGCCTGGAGTACGGGTAACTCTGGAAACACCATATATTTT.

This clone was observed a few times. This sequence joins TRBV7-3 and TRBJ2-7; tentative D call: TRBD1 (6 bases). The CDR3 has 13 amino acids. V was pared by 5 bases and J by 5 bases, with 13 bases between. Germline lookup yields CDR1 SGHTA and CDR2 FQGTGA. Here the CDR3 DNA reads TGTGCCAGCAGCCCAGGGGCGCTCCACGAGCAGTACTTC. Translating it yields CASSPGALHEQYF.

The genes are TRBV9 and TRBJ2-1; D is unresolved. Between the trimmed V and J ends, which lost 6 bases and 0 bases, there was a span of 13 bases. This CDR3 contains 15 residues. Germline lookup yields CDR1 SGDLS and CDR2 YYNGEE. In DNA, the CDR3 is TGTGCCAGCAACGCCCCAGGAAGCTCCTACAATGAGCAGTTCTTC. Its protein is CASNAPGSSYNEQFF. The whole variable domain, filled in from reference TRBV9 and TRBJ2-1, reads DSGVTQTPKHLITATGQRVTLRCSPRSGDLSVYWYQQSLDQGLQFLIQYYNGEERAKGNILERFSAQQFPDLHSELNLSSLELGDSALYFCASNAPGSSYNEQFFGPGTRLTVL.

The chain carries TRBV5-4 and TRBJ2-3, with 12 bases aligning to TRBD2. J was trimmed by 1 base and V by 4 bases; bases with no gene match: 1. The CDR3 extends over 15 amino acids. CDR1 and CDR2 (germline): SGHNT, YYREEE (reference sequence). The chain's CDR3 is CASSRLAGGTDTQYF. CDR3 bases: TGTGCCAGCAGCCGACTAGCGGGGGGCACAGATACGCAGTATTTT.

The chain links TRBV11-2 to TRBJ1-2; 10 bases are a match to TRBD1. The CDR3 is made up of 15 amino acids. Germline V gene lookup returns CDR1 SGHAT and CDR2 FQNNGV. The J segment lost 5 bases and the V segment lost 5 bases, leaving 8 bases of the junction unmatched. CDR3 nucleotide sequence: TGTGCCAGCAGCCCCTGGACAGGGGGAGAGTATGGCTACACCTTC. Its translation is CASSPWTGGEYGYTF.

This chain links TRBV4-3 with TRBJ2-1; either TRBD1 or TRBD2 may fit D (7 bases each). The germline V and J ends were trimmed by 4 bases and 0 bases, with 16 bases remaining between them. Per the germline V gene, CDR1 is LGHNA and CDR2 is YSLEER. The CDR3 is 17 amino acids. CDR3 amino acids: CASSLQGGVSSYNEQFF. The DNA for the CDR3 is TGCGCCAGCAGCCTCCAGGGGGGGGTCAGCTCCTACAATGAGCAGTTCTTC.

The rearrangement uses TRBV27 and TRBJ1-1, with D unresolved. CDR1 MNHEY and CDR2 SMNVEV come from the germline V gene (reference sequence). V dropped 7 bases and J dropped 1 base, with 22 bases sitting between them. The CDR3 spans 17 residues. CDR3 protein: CASKAANGGLTNTEAFF. CDR3 sequence (DNA): TGTGCCAGCAAGGCGGCGAACGGAGGCCTGACGAACACTGAAGCTTTCTTT.

The rearrangement joins TRBV2 to TRBJ2-2, with 11 bases lining up with TRBD2. J gave up 6 bases and V 7 bases, and 4 bases lay outside the gene matches. CDR3 length: 14 amino acids. The germline V gene has CDR1 SNHLY and CDR2 FYNNEI. The DNA for the CDR3 is TGTGCCAGCAAGGGACTAGCGGTGGCCGGGGAGCTGTTTTTT. Translating it yields CASKGLAVAGELFF.

The V call is TRBV4-3, the J call TRBJ1-2, with D unresolved. With 1 base removed from V and 8 bases from J, the gap between germline ends came to 8 bases. This CDR3 region has 12 residues. Germline values: CDR1 LGHNA, CDR2 YSLEER. This chain's CDR3 is CASSQGEGGYTF. The CDR3 DNA is TGCGCCAGCAGCCAAGGCGAGGGAGGCTACACCTTC.

The V call is TRBV18, the J call TRBJ1-1; TRBD1 agrees at 10 bases. The J segment lost 4 bases and the V segment lost 1 base, leaving 3 bases of the junction unmatched. Per the germline V gene, CDR1 is KGHSH and CDR2 is LQKENI. This CDR3 contains 15 residues. CDR3 in DNA: TGTGCCAGCTCACCACAGGGACAGGGGTCCACTGAAGCTTTCTTT. The encoded protein is CASSPQGQGSTEAFF. Supplemented by reference TRBV18 and TRBJ1-1, the full variable domain reads NAGVMQNPRHLVRRRGQEARLRCSPMKGHSHVYWYRQLPEEGLKFMVYLQKENIIDESGMPKERFSAEFPKEGPSILRIQQVVRGDSAAYFCASSPQGQGSTEAFFGQGTRLTVV.

This chain uses TRBV2 with TRBJ2-2; 11 positions agree with TRBD2. Losses at the gene ends were 7 bases for V and 8 bases for J; bases not matched to a gene: 6. Germline V gene lookup returns CDR1 SNHLY and CDR2 FYNNEI. The CDR3 loop spans 14 amino acids. In DNA, the CDR3 is TGTGCCAGCACCCTGACTAGCGGGGCGGGGGAGCTGTTTTTT. Translation: CASTLTSGAGELFF.